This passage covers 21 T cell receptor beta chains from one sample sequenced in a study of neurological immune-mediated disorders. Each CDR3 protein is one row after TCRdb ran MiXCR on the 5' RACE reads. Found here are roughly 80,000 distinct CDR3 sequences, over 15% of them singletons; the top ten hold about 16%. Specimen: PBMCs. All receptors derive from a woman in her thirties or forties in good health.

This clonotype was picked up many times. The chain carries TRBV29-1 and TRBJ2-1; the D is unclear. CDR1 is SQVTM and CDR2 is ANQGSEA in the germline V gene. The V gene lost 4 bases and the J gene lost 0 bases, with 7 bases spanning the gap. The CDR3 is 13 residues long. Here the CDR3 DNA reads TGCAGCGTTGGCAGAAGCTCCTACAATGAGCAGTTCTTC. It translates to CSVGRSSYNEQFF.

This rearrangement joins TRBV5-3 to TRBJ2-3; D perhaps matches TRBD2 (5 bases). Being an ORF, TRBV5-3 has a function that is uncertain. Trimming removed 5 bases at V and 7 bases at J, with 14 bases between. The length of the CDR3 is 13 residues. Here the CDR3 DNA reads TGTGCCAGAAGACCGGGGAAGCTGAATACGCAGTATTTT. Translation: CARRPGKLNTQYF.

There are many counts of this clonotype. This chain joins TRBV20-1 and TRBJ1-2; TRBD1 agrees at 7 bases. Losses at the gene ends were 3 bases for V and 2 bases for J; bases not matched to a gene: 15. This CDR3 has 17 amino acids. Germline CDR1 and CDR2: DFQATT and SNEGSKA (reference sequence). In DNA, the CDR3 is TGCAGTGCTAGCTTCTCCAGACAGGGAGGGGCGAACTATGGCTACACCTTC. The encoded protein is CSASFSRQGGANYGYTF.

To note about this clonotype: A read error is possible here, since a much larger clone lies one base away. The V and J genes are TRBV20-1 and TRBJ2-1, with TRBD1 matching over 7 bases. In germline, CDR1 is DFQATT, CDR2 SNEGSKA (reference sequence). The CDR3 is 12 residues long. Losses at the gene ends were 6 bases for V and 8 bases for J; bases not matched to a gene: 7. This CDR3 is CSAWTGSDEQFF. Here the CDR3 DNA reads TGCAGTGCCTGGACAGGCAGCGATGAGCAGTTCTTC.

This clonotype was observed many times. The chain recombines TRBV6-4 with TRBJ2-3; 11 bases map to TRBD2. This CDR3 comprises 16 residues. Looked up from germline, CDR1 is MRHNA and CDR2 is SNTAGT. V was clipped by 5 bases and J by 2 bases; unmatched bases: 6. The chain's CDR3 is CASSTSGGTTTDTQYF. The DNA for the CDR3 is TGTGCCAGCAGTACTAGCGGGGGAACTACCACAGATACGCAGTATTTT.

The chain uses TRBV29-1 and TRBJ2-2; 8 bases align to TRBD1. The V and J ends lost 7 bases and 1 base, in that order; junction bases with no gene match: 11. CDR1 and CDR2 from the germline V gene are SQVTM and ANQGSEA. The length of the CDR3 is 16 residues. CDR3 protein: CSASLRQGMNTGELFF. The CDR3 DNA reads TGCAGCGCCAGCTTAAGACAGGGGATGAACACCGGGGAGCTGTTTTTT.

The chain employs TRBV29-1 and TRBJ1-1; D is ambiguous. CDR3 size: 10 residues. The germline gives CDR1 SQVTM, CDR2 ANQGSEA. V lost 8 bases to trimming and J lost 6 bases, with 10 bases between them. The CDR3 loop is CSSVDPEAFF. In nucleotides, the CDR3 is TGCAGCTCCGTAGACCCTGAAGCTTTCTTT.

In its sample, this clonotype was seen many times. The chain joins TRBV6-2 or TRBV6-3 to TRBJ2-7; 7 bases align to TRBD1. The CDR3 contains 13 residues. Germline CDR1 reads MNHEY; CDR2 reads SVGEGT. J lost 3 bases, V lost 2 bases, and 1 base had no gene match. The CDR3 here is CASSYGTDYEQYV. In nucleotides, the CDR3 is TGTGCCAGCAGTTACGGGACAGACTACGAGCAGTACGTC.

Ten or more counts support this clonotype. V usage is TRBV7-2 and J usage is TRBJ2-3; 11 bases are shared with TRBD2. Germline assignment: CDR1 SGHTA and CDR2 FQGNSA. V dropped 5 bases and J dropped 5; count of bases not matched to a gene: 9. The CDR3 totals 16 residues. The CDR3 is CASSPGSGGAGDTQYF. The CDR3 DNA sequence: TGTGCCAGCAGCCCGGGTAGCGGGGGGGCCGGAGATACGCAGTATTTT.

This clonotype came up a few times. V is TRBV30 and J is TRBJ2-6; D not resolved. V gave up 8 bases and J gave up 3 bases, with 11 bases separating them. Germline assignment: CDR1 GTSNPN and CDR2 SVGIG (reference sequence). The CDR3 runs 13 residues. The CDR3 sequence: CAGRPNGANVLTF. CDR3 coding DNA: TGTGCCGGAAGGCCGAATGGGGCCAACGTCCTGACTTTC.

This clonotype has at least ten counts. The DNA for the CDR3 is TGCGCCAGCAGCCGGGACGGCGCCTCTGGAAACACCATATATTTT. Protein product: CASSRDGASGNTIYF. The rearrangement uses TRBV5-1 and TRBJ1-3, with D possibly being TRBD1 (5 bases). Between the trimmed V and J ends, which lost 4 bases and 0 bases, there was a span of 11 bases. This CDR3 has 15 amino acids. Germline V gives CDR1 SGHRS, CDR2 YFSETQ. Combining the CDR3 with reference TRBV5-1 and TRBJ1-3 gives the whole variable domain KAGVTQTPRYLIKTRGQQVTLSCSPISGHRSVSWYQQTPGQGLQFLFEYFSETQRNKGNFPGRFSGRQFSNSRSEMNVSTLELGDSALYLCASSRDGASGNTIYFGEGSWLTVV.

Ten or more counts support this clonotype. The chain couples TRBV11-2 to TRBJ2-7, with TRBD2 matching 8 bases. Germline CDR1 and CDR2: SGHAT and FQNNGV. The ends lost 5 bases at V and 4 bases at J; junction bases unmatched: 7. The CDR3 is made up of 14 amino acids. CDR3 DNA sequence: TGTGCCAGCAGCACTCGGACTAGCCCATACGAGCAGTACTTC. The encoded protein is CASSTRTSPYEQYF.

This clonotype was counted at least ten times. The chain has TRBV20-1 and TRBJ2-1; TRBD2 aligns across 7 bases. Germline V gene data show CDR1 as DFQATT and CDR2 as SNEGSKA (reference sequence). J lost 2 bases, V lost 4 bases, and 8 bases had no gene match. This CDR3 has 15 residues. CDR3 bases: TGCAGTGCTAAGATAGCGGGTCGCCCCTACAATGAGCAGTTCTTC. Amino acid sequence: CSAKIAGRPYNEQFF.

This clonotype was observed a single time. The CDR3 loop reads CESRDRGSEDTQYF. As DNA, the CDR3 is TGCGAGAGCAGGGACAGGGGGTCAGAAGATACGCAGTATTTT. The chain has TRBV5-1 and TRBJ2-3, with 11 bases lining up with TRBD1. Germline V CDR1 and CDR2: SGHRS, YFSETQ. CDR3 length equals 14 residues.

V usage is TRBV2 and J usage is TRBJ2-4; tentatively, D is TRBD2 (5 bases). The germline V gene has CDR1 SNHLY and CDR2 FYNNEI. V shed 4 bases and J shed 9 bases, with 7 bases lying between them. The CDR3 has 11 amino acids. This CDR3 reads CASSVEGIQYF. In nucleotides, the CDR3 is TGTGCCAGCAGTGTTGAGGGCATTCAGTACTTC.

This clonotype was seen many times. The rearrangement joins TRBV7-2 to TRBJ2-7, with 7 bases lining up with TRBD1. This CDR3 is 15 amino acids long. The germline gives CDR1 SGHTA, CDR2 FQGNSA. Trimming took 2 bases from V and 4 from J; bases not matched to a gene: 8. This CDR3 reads CASSLRAGGPYEQYV. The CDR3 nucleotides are TGTGCCAGCAGCTTACGGGCAGGGGGACCATACGAGCAGTACGTC.

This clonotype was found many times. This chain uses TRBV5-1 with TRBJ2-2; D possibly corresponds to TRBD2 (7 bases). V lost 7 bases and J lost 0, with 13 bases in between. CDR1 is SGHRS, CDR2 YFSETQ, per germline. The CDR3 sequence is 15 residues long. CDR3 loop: CASRGADANTGELFF. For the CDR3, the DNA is TGCGCCAGCCGGGGGGCAGATGCGAACACCGGGGAGCTGTTTTTT.

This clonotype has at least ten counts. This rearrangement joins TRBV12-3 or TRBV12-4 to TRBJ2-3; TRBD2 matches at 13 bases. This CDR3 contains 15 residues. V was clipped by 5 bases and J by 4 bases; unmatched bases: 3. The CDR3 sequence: CASSRLAGGADTQYF. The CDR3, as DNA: TGTGCCAGCAGTAGACTAGCGGGGGGTGCAGATACGCAGTATTTT.

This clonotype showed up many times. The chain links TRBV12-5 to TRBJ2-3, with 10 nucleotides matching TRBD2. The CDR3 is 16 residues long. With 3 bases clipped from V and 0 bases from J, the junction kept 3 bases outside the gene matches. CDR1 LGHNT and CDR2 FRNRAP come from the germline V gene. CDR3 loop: CASGFTSGDSTDTQYF. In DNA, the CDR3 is TGTGCTAGTGGTTTCACTAGCGGGGATAGCACAGATACGCAGTATTTT.

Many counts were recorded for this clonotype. CDR3 loop: CASSELPTGIAKNIQYF. The CDR3 DNA reads TGTGCCAGCAGTGAGCTCCCGACAGGGATCGCCAAAAACATTCAGTACTTC. The rearrangement joins TRBV6-1 to TRBJ2-4, with TRBD1 identical over 7 bases. CDR3 length: 17 residues. Germline assignment: CDR1 MNHNS and CDR2 SASEGT. Trimming took 3 bases from V and 1 from J; bases not matched to a gene: 9.

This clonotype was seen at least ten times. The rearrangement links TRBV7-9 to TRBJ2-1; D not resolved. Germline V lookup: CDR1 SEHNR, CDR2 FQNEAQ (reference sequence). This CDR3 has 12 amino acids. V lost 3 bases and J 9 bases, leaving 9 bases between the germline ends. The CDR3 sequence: CASSFEFSEQFF. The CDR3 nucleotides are TGTGCCAGCAGCTTTGAATTCAGTGAGCAGTTCTTC. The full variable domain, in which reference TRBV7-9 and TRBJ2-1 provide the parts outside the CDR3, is DTGVSQNPRHKITKRGQNVTFRCDPISEHNRLYWYRQTLGQGPEFLTYFQNEAQLEKSRLLSDRFSAERPKGSFSTLEIQRTEQGDSAMYLCASSFEFSEQFFGPGTRLTVL.